Listed here are 22 T cell receptor beta chains from one sample, sequenced in a study of control samples from healthy donors and cancer patients. Only in-frame clones appear in the TCRdb table, and some are missing; sequencing was by immunoSEQ multiplex PCR. The sample has roughly 76,000 clones; roughly 93% are singletons. Sample: PBMCs. The source is a woman in her thirties or forties with lung cancer.

The chain is built from TRBV15 and TRBJ1-1, with 7 bases lining up with TRBD1. V was pared by 1 base and J by 4 bases, with 3 bases of the junction left unmatched. CDR1 and CDR2 from the germline V gene are LNHNV and YYDKDF (reference sequence). The CDR3 is made up of 14 amino acids. The CDR3, as DNA: TGTGCCACCAGCAGAGGACAGGGATTCACTGAAGCTTTCTTT. Its protein product is CATSRGQGFTEAFF.

The CDR3, as DNA: TGTGCCACCAGTGATTCCACGCCAGGCGAGAAAGAGACCCAGTACTTC. This encodes CATSDSTPGEKETQYF. J is TRBJ2-5 and V is TRBV24-1; D not resolved. The CDR3 sequence is 16 residues long. CDR1 is KGHDR and CDR2 is SFDVKD in the germline V gene. V lost 2 bases to trimming and J lost 3 bases, with 15 bases between them.

This chain joins TRBV5-6 and TRBJ2-2, with 10 nucleotides matching TRBD1. The length of the CDR3 is 16 residues. V shed 5 bases and J 5 bases; nucleotides not matched to a gene: 9. The germline V gene has CDR1 SGHDT and CDR2 YYEEEE. As DNA, the CDR3 is TGTGCCAGCAGGCCGGACAGGGGGATTTGGACCGGGGAGCTGTTTTTT. Residues: CASRPDRGIWTGELFF.

This clone was counted a few times. The CDR3 protein is CASSYASGVSPLHF. The CDR3 bases are TGTGCCAGCAGCTACGCCTCGGGAGTCTCACCCCTCCACTTT. V and J are TRBV3-1 (or the pseudogene TRBV3-2) and TRBJ1-6, with unresolved D. Trimming removed 5 bases from V and 10 bases from J, with 15 bases in between. CDR3 length: 14 residues. Germline V gene data show CDR1 as LGHDT and CDR2 as YNNKEL (reference sequence).

The genes are TRBV3-1 (or the pseudogene TRBV3-2) and TRBJ1-6, with TRBD1 matching 8 bases. Germline V CDR1 and CDR2: LGHDT, YNNKEL (reference sequence). V shed 4 bases, J shed 4 bases, and the junction held 3 bases outside the gene matches. This CDR3 is built from 15 residues. CDR3 region: CASSPQGVYNSPLHF. For the CDR3, the DNA is TGTGCCAGCAGCCCACAGGGGGTTTATAATTCACCCCTCCACTTT.

This chain uses TRBV29-1 with TRBJ2-7; perhaps D is TRBD1 or TRBD2 (5 bases each). The germline V and J ends were trimmed by 7 bases and 1 base, with 14 bases remaining between them. The CDR3 has 13 amino acids. CDR1 is SQVTM, CDR2 ANQGSEA, per germline. The CDR3 nucleotides read TGCAGCGCCCAGGGAGTATTGTCCTACGAGCAGTACTTC. Translating gives CSAQGVLSYEQYF.

The rearrangement links TRBV19 to TRBJ1-4; D is unclear. Germline CDR1 LNHDA, CDR2 SQIVND (reference sequence). V shed 5 bases and J shed 8 bases, with 6 bases lying between them. This CDR3 is 11 amino acids long. The CDR3 here is CASSFSEKLFF. The CDR3 coding sequence is TGTGCCAGTAGTTTCTCAGAAAAACTGTTTTTT.

The chain uses TRBV5-1 and TRBJ2-7; tentative D call: TRBD1 (6 bases). The CDR3 is 12 residues long. Deletions cut 1 base from V and 6 bases from J, with 8 bases between. Germline V gene data show CDR1 as SGHRS and CDR2 as YFSETQ. CDR3 sequence (DNA): TGCGCCAGCAGCTTGAACAGGGTCGAGCAGTACTTC. Translating gives CASSLNRVEQYF. The complete variable domain, with remaining parts taken from reference TRBV5-1 and TRBJ2-7, reads KAGVTQTPRYLIKTRGQQVTLSCSPISGHRSVSWYQQTPGQGLQFLFEYFSETQRNKGNFPGRFSGRQFSNSRSEMNVSTLELGDSALYLCASSLNRVEQYFGPGTRLTVT.

This sequence joins TRBV11-1 and TRBJ2-5; 8 nucleotides line up with TRBD1. Trimming at V came to 0 bases and at J to 7 bases, leaving 7 bases not matched to a gene. This CDR3 is built from 15 residues. CDR1 SGHAT and CDR2 FQDESV come from the germline V gene (reference sequence). This chain's CDR3 is CASSLASETGGTQYF. In DNA, the CDR3 is TGTGCCAGCAGCTTAGCGAGTGAAACAGGGGGGACCCAGTACTTC.

The chain has TRBV4-2 and TRBJ1-1; maybe TRBD1 (6 bases). V was shortened by 1 base and J by 3 bases, with 12 bases between the two germline ends. There are 15 residues in the CDR3. Germline loops: CDR1 LGHNA, CDR2 YNFKEQ. The CDR3 loop reads CASSQGSGVDTEAFF. The CDR3 nucleotides are TGTGCCAGCAGCCAAGGATCAGGGGTAGACACTGAAGCTTTCTTT.

This clone was observed a handful of times. The J gene is TRBJ1-2, the V gene TRBV28, with D perhaps TRBD1 (5 bases). CDR1 and CDR2 from the germline V gene are MDHEN and SYDVKM. This CDR3 is 15 amino acids long. V was shortened by 7 bases and J by 7 bases, with 22 bases between the two germline ends. This chain's CDR3 is CASTLWGGERAGYTF. Written as DNA, the CDR3 is TGTGCCAGCACCCTATGGGGAGGGGAGAGGGCTGGCTACACCTTC.

The chain joins TRBV2 to TRBJ2-3; TRBD2 matches at 13 bases. V lost 9 bases and J lost 4; bases outside the gene matches: 4. Per germline, CDR1 SNHLY and CDR2 FYNNEI. CDR3 size: 14 residues. CDR3 DNA sequence: TGTGCCAGTAGGGGACTAGCGGGGCCAGATACGCAGTATTTT. Translation gives CASRGLAGPDTQYF.

The rearrangement joins TRBV7-2 to TRBJ1-5; D call uncertain. V shed 1 base and J shed 5 bases, with 9 bases lying between them. The CDR3 runs 14 residues. Germline V gene lookup returns CDR1 SGHTA and CDR2 FQGNSA. CDR3 bases: TGTGCCAGCAGCTTAGTTTCAGGATATCAGCCCCAGCATTTT. Encoded protein: CASSLVSGYQPQHF.

The rearrangement joins TRBV5-1 to TRBJ2-7; TRBD2 aligns across 9 bases. This CDR3 has 16 amino acids. CDR1 is SGHRS and CDR2 is YFSETQ in the germline V gene. The trim removed 2 bases at V and 2 bases at J, leaving 8 bases unmatched. The CDR3 region is CASSLTGGTSPYEQYF. For the CDR3, the DNA is TGCGCCAGCAGCTTAACCGGAGGGACTAGCCCCTACGAGCAGTACTTC.

V and J are TRBV16 and TRBJ1-4, with 9 nucleotides matching TRBD1. Germline V CDR1 and CDR2: KGHSY, FQNENV. Germline trimming cut 0 bases from V and 7 bases from J; bases unmatched to any gene: 3. This CDR3 comprises 15 residues. The CDR3 DNA follows: TGTGCCAGCAGCCAATCTTGGACAGGGGCTGAAAAACTGTTTTTT. Translating it yields CASSQSWTGAEKLFF.

The rearrangement uses TRBV28 and TRBJ1-2; TRBD1 matches at 8 bases. Trimming removed 6 bases from V and 1 base from J; junction bases left unmatched: 7. Per germline, CDR1 MDHEN and CDR2 SYDVKM. CDR3 length: 15 amino acids. Here the CDR3 reads CASSPRDRYNYGYTF. CDR3 DNA sequence: TGTGCCAGCAGCCCACGGGACAGGTATAACTATGGCTACACCTTC.

V gene TRBV2 combines with J gene TRBJ1-6, with D tentatively TRBD1 (5 bases). This CDR3 spans 15 amino acids. Trimming removed 6 bases from V and 0 bases from J, with 9 bases in between. The germline CDR1 and CDR2 sequences are SNHLY and FYNNEI. The CDR3 coding sequence is TGTGCCAGCAGGGCAGGGAACTCCTATAATTCACCCCTCCACTTT. Translating gives CASRAGNSYNSPLHF. The variable domain in full, completed from reference TRBV2 and TRBJ1-6, reads EPEVTQTPSHQVTQMGQEVILRCVPISNHLYFYWYRQILGQKVEFLVSFYNNEISEKSEIFDDQFSVERPDGSNFTLKIRSTKLEDSAMYFCASRAGNSYNSPLHFGNGTRLTVT.

This sequence joins TRBV27 and TRBJ1-2, with D uncertain. Germline-derived CDR1 and CDR2 are MNHEY and SMNVEV (reference sequence). This CDR3 has 14 amino acids. Trimming removed 3 bases from V and 4 bases from J, with 12 bases in between. The CDR3 coding sequence is TGTGCCAGCAGTTTGAGGGAAGGTGTCTATGGCTACACCTTC. Translated: CASSLREGVYGYTF.

The J gene is TRBJ2-3, the V gene TRBV24-1; D uncertain. This CDR3 is built from 13 residues. The germline V gene encodes CDR1 KGHDR and CDR2 SFDVKD. V lost 6 bases and J lost 0, with 6 bases in between. The CDR3 DNA reads TGTGCCACCAGTTTGGATAGCACAGATACGCAGTATTTT. It codes for CATSLDSTDTQYF.

The chain is built from TRBV12-3 or TRBV12-4 and TRBJ1-2; D is perhaps TRBD1 (5 bases). V was trimmed by 6 bases and J by 4 bases, leaving 12 bases between them. The length of the CDR3 is 13 residues. This CDR3 is CASSPGIGYGYTF. The CDR3 DNA sequence: TGTGCCAGCAGCCCAGGGATTGGCTATGGCTACACCTTC.

The J gene is TRBJ2-1, the V gene TRBV5-4, with D perhaps matching TRBD2 (6 bases). Trimming took off 5 bases at V and 14 bases at J, with 17 bases between the two ends. The CDR3 consists of 12 residues. Germline CDR1 reads SGHNT; CDR2 reads YYREEE (reference sequence). This chain's CDR3 is CASSPGLGEKFF. The DNA for the CDR3 is TGTGCCAGCAGTCCGGGACTCGGAGAGAAGTTCTTC.

This rearrangement joins TRBV6-5 to TRBJ2-7; 9 bases agree with TRBD1. This CDR3 has 15 amino acids. J lost 4 bases, V lost 2 bases, and 6 bases had no gene match. Germline CDR1 MNHEY, CDR2 SVGAGI. CDR3 nucleotide sequence: TGTGCCAGCAGTTACCGGAACAGGGGGCAATACGAGCAGTACTTC. Translating it yields CASSYRNRGQYEQYF.